Following are 9 T cell receptor beta chains from one sample sequenced in a study of blood T cells in healthy people across ages. Alongside a J-beta primer mix, a sample-barcoded 5' primer served in a second PCR lasting 7 to 11 cycles. In TCRdb, the 5' RACE reads were re-called with MiXCR into one record per CDR3 protein. The table has about 2 million distinct CDR3 sequences, about 50% seen once; the top ten hold about 2.1%. Material for sequencing was blood. All receptors derive from a middle-aged woman in good health.

This rearrangement joins TRBV20-1 to TRBJ2-3; unclear D gene. The CDR3 runs 15 residues. Germline CDR1 and CDR2: DFQATT and SNEGSKA (reference sequence). The V end lost 1 base, the J end lost 7 bases, and 18 bases lay between the germline ends. The CDR3 region has the DNA TGCAGTGCTAGAGCGGCGGCACGCGGCCCAAATACGCAGTATTTT. It specifies CSARAAARGPNTQYF.

V usage is TRBV25-1 and J usage is TRBJ2-5; D unclear. CDR1 MGHDK and CDR2 SYGVNS come from the germline V gene. Trimming pared 7 bases from V and 2 bases from J, leaving 20 bases between. The CDR3 has 16 residues. Here the CDR3 reads CASTVLVPHKQETQYF. CDR3 bases: TGTGCCAGCACCGTCCTGGTGCCCCATAAGCAAGAGACCCAGTACTTC.

A few counts support this clonotype. The chain couples TRBV7-8 to TRBJ2-5; D tentatively fits TRBD1 or TRBD2 (6 bases each). The CDR3 runs to 11 residues. CDR1 is SGHVS and CDR2 is FQNEAQ in the germline V gene. Trimming cost V 6 bases and J 9 bases, with 11 bases left between them. CDR3 sequence reads: CASSAGEAQYF. DNA of the CDR3: TGTGCCAGCAGTGCAGGGGAGGCCCAGTACTTC.

The chain joins TRBV7-9 to TRBJ1-6; D is perhaps TRBD1 (6 bases). The germline V gene encodes CDR1 SEHNR and CDR2 FQNEAQ (reference sequence). The CDR3 has 14 residues. Trimming took 5 bases from V and 7 from J, leaving 12 bases between them. The CDR3 DNA reads TGTGCCAGCAGCCACGGACAGCCCAATTCACCCCTCCACTTT. Its translation: CASSHGQPNSPLHF.

The chain joins TRBV28 to TRBJ2-5; 12 bases fit TRBD1. This CDR3 has 19 residues. The V and J ends lost 1 base and 4 bases, in that order; junction bases with no gene match: 13. Germline lookup yields CDR1 MDHEN and CDR2 SYDVKM. DNA for the CDR3: TGTGCCAGCAGTTTATTTAGTTTAGGGACAGGGGGCTTTCGAGAGACCCAGTACTTC. Residues: CASSLFSLGTGGFRETQYF.

This clonotype was counted a few times. This sequence joins TRBV9 and TRBJ2-7, with D possibly TRBD1 on 6 matching bases. The CDR3 spans 14 residues. V dropped 4 bases and J dropped 2 bases, with 13 bases sitting between them. Germline CDR1 is SGDLS and CDR2 is YYNGEE. Written as DNA, the CDR3 is TGTGCCAGCAGCTCCTCCCAGGGGACCTACGAGCAGTACTTC. Protein: CASSSSQGTYEQYF.

The CDR3 loop is CSARVSRDPSYEQYF. The CDR3 DNA reads TGCAGTGCTAGAGTATCTCGGGACCCATCCTACGAGCAGTACTTC. This chain links TRBV20-1 with TRBJ2-7; D could derive from TRBD1 or TRBD2 (5 bases each). The V end lost 1 base, the J end lost 1 base, and 14 bases lay between the germline ends. This CDR3 is 15 amino acids long. In germline, CDR1 is DFQATT, CDR2 SNEGSKA (reference sequence).

This clonotype was seen a single time. The chain employs TRBV2 and TRBJ1-2, with D possibly being TRBD1 (5 bases). This CDR3 region has 13 residues. V shed 6 bases and J shed 4 bases, with 12 bases lying between them. Germline V lookup: CDR1 SNHLY, CDR2 FYNNEI. This CDR3 is CASRRQPSYGYTF. The CDR3 DNA sequence: TGTGCCAGCAGGAGACAGCCCAGCTATGGCTACACCTTC.

The rearrangement links TRBV7-2 to TRBJ2-3; D tentatively fits TRBD1 or TRBD2 (5 bases each). V was trimmed by 5 bases and J by 1 base, leaving 16 bases between them. CDR1 and CDR2 (germline): SGHTA, FQGNSA. This CDR3 is 16 amino acids long. CDR3 amino acids: CASSRGVKGGTDTQYF. The CDR3 DNA follows: TGTGCCAGCAGCCGAGGGGTGAAGGGCGGCACAGATACGCAGTATTTT.